This T cell receptor (beta chain) is from a study of blood T cell repertoires in COVID-19. About the study: The origin of the acute and convalescent COVID-19 samples was the United States, Italy and Spain.

The CDR3 totals 15 residues. Trimming at V came to 6 bases and at J to 8 bases, leaving 12 bases not matched to a gene. Germline CDR1 reads SGHVS; CDR2 reads FQNEAQ. In the study's own analysis: The authors estimated nucleated cell counts from reference gene primer amplification. Only in-frame clones appear in the TCRdb table, and some are missing; sequencing was by immunoSEQ multiplex PCR. V, J and clone size are those of that table, while D and trimming were read from the DNA. Of 50,000 to 65,000 clones in the sample, about 83% were seen once. The chain links TRBV7-8 to TRBJ2-1, with 8 nucleotides matching TRBD2. Sequencing was performed on peripheral blood. The clonotype was recovered from a man aged 40-50 years with active COVID-19. The CDR3 here is CASSLTRTSRDEQFF. For the CDR3, the DNA is TGTGCCAGCAGTCTGACTAGGACTAGCAGGGATGAGCAGTTCTTC.